These 17 T cell receptor beta chains originate from one sample sequenced in a study of T cells in Graves' hyperthyroidism and ophthalmopathy. Amplification of TCR beta CDR3 regions used RNA as the template. The HTBI primer set drove a first-round RT-PCR of the TCR CDR3. In TCRdb, the multiplex PCR reads were re-called with MiXCR into one record per CDR3 protein. Here the sample spans around 600,000 distinct CDR3 sequences, approximately 15% being singletons. The sequenced sample was blood. All receptors come from a woman between 18 and 29 years old with Graves' ophthalmopathy.

There are many counts of this clonotype. This chain joins TRBV6-1 and TRBJ1-5, with D possibly matching TRBD1 (6 bases). V lost 5 bases and J lost 0, with 23 bases in between. CDR3 length equals 19 residues. CDR1 is MNHNS, CDR2 SASEGT, per germline. The CDR3 region is CASSLGRWRGKHSNQPQHF. CDR3 DNA sequence: TGTGCCAGCAGTTTAGGACGTTGGAGGGGGAAACATAGCAATCAGCCCCAGCATTTT.

The table lists this clonotype with many counts. The chain recombines TRBV12-3 or TRBV12-4 with TRBJ1-5; 10 bases map to TRBD1. The V segment lost 6 bases and the J segment 3 bases; nucleotides outside the gene matches: 8. The CDR3 runs to 16 residues. The CDR3 loop reads CASSPEGQGNNQPQHF. The CDR3 nucleotides read TGTGCCAGCAGCCCCGAGGGACAGGGGAACAATCAGCCCCAGCATTTT.

This clonotype appeared many times. V usage is TRBV7-2 and J usage is TRBJ1-5, with D uncertain. With 2 bases removed from V and 2 bases from J, the gap between germline ends came to 7 bases. The CDR3 spans 14 residues. Germline V CDR1 and CDR2: SGHTA, FQGNSA. The CDR3 spells CASSLSLGNQPQHF. The CDR3, as DNA: TGTGCCAGCAGCTTAAGCTTGGGCAATCAGCCCCAGCATTTT.

This clonotype appeared many times. This chain uses TRBV5-1 with TRBJ2-3; 9 nucleotides line up with TRBD2. There are 14 residues in the CDR3. Germline V gene sequence: CDR1 SGHRS, CDR2 YFSETQ. V lost 5 bases and J lost 7; bases outside the gene matches: 8. DNA for the CDR3: TGCGCCAGCAGGACTAGCGGCCCCTCCAATACGCAGTATTTT. This gives the protein CASRTSGPSNTQYF.

This chain connects TRBV19 to TRBJ2-7; D is unresolved. The CDR3 length is 14 residues. V lost 3 bases, J lost 2 bases, and 11 bases lay in between. Germline-derived CDR1 and CDR2 are LNHDA and SQIVND (reference sequence). The CDR3 DNA is TGTGCCAGTAGTATTAAGGACCGAACCTACGAGCAGTACTTC. It specifies CASSIKDRTYEQYF.

The chain recombines TRBV20-1 with TRBJ1-6; 7 nucleotides agree with TRBD1. This CDR3 contains 14 residues. From germline, CDR1 is DFQATT and CDR2 SNEGSKA (reference sequence). V shed 5 bases, J shed 9 bases, and the junction held 10 bases outside the gene matches. CDR3 loop: CSAPRDSFFSPLHF. The DNA for the CDR3 is TGCAGTGCTCCCCGGGACAGCTTTTTTTCACCCCTCCACTTT.

As concerns this clonotype: A much more abundant neighbour one base away suggests this may be a read error. V is TRBV2 and J is TRBJ2-3; 9 bases are a match to TRBD1. Germline V gene sequence: CDR1 SNHLY, CDR2 FYNNEI. The length of the CDR3 is 16 residues. The CDR3 region is CTSSEAGTGTTDTQYF. The CDR3 nucleotides read TGTACCAGCAGTGAAGCTGGGACAGGGACCACAGATACGCAGTATTTT.

The chain carries TRBV9 and TRBJ1-3; D gene uncertain. V was pared by 3 bases and J by 0 bases, with 10 bases between. This CDR3 comprises 15 residues. CDR1 is SGDLS and CDR2 is YYNGEE in the germline V gene. As DNA, the CDR3 is TGTGCCAGCAGCGCAGATTGGACCTCTGGAAACACCATATATTTT. Translating gives CASSADWTSGNTIYF.

This clonotype has just a few counts. This chain links TRBV7-3 with TRBJ2-5; D possibly corresponds to TRBD2 (6 bases). The V gene's germline CDR1 is SGHTA and CDR2 FQGTGA. V lost 2 bases and J 7 bases, leaving 11 bases between the germline ends. CDR3 size: 13 residues. The DNA of the CDR3 is TGTGCCAGCAGCTTAGGCGGGGATGGGACCCAGTACTTC. This encodes CASSLGGDGTQYF.

This rearrangement joins TRBV11-2 to TRBJ2-7; TRBD2 matches 11 bases. Trimming at V came to 6 bases and at J to 2 bases, leaving 9 bases not matched to a gene. This CDR3 spans 16 amino acids. The V gene's germline CDR1 is SGHAT and CDR2 FQNNGV. CDR3 sequence: CASRHRLAGQTYEQYF. CDR3 coding DNA: TGTGCCAGCAGGCACAGACTAGCGGGACAAACCTACGAGCAGTACTTC.

This clonotype was recorded at least ten times. The chain has TRBV28 and TRBJ2-7; TRBD1 aligns across 11 bases. The germline V gene encodes CDR1 MDHEN and CDR2 SYDVKM. V dropped 5 bases and J dropped 2; count of bases not matched to a gene: 5. The CDR3 covers 15 residues. DNA of the CDR3: TGTGCCAGCAGTACCCCGGGACAGGGGGCCTACGAGCAGTACTTC. As protein: CASSTPGQGAYEQYF.

This chain connects TRBV24-1 to TRBJ2-1, with D perhaps TRBD2 (6 bases). Germline V gives CDR1 KGHDR, CDR2 SFDVKD. The CDR3 spans 17 residues. V lost 9 bases to trimming and J lost 0 bases, with 20 bases between them. CDR3 bases: TGTGCCACCGGCAAGGGCGGGACCTATCGCTCCTACAATGAGCAGTTCTTC. It translates to CATGKGGTYRSYNEQFF.

The chain employs TRBV10-1 and TRBJ1-1; 7 nucleotides match TRBD1. V shed 6 bases and J 1 base; nucleotides not matched to a gene: 8. Per germline, CDR1 WNHNN and CDR2 SYGVQD (reference sequence). The CDR3 is 15 amino acids. The CDR3 loop reads CASSQLRDRNTEAFF. The CDR3 nucleotides are TGCGCCAGCAGCCAACTCCGGGACAGGAACACTGAAGCTTTCTTT.

In this sample, this clonotype turned up many times. This sequence joins TRBV7-2 and TRBJ1-1, with D tentatively TRBD1 (5 bases). CDR1 SGHTA and CDR2 FQGNSA come from the germline V gene. This CDR3 is 14 amino acids long. The V end was cut by 1 base, the J end by 5 bases, with 11 bases between. The CDR3 loop reads CASSLEGTGTEAFF. The CDR3 region has the DNA TGTGCCAGCAGCTTAGAGGGGACGGGAACTGAAGCTTTCTTT.

Concerning this clonotype: This may be a read error, as it is one base from a much larger clone. In this CDR3 the conserved last residue, phenylalanine or tryptophan, is missing, so a read error is likely. The chain is built from TRBV19 and TRBJ1-1, with D possibly TRBD1 on 6 matching bases. Deletions cut 5 bases from V and 0 bases from J, with 10 bases between. The CDR3 has 14 amino acids. The germline gives CDR1 LNHDA, CDR2 SQIVND (reference sequence). The CDR3 sequence: CASSSGQLNTEAFL. In DNA form, the CDR3 reads TGTGCCAGTAGTTCCGGACAGCTGAACACTGAAGCTTTCCTT.

Concerning this clonotype: A read error may be the cause here, since a much bigger clone is one base away. The CDR3 region is CASSQMGSHEAFF. CDR3 nucleotides: TGTGCCAGCAGCCAAATGGGGTCCCATGAAGCTTTCTTT. The rearrangement links TRBV3-1 to TRBJ1-1; D unclear. Germline assignment: CDR1 LGHDT and CDR2 YNNKEL (reference sequence). This CDR3 is 13 amino acids long. Between the trimmed V and J ends, which lost 2 bases and 7 bases, there was a span of 11 bases.

In this sample, this clonotype turned up a few times. The CDR3 region is CASSLRPSNPGEQYF. Written as DNA, the CDR3 is TGTGCCAGCTCACTCCGGCCGAGTAATCCTGGGGAGCAGTACTTC. This chain joins TRBV18 and TRBJ2-7; D is undetermined. Germline CDR1 KGHSH, CDR2 LQKENI. V was trimmed by 4 bases and J by 7 bases, leaving 20 bases between them. There are 15 residues in the CDR3.